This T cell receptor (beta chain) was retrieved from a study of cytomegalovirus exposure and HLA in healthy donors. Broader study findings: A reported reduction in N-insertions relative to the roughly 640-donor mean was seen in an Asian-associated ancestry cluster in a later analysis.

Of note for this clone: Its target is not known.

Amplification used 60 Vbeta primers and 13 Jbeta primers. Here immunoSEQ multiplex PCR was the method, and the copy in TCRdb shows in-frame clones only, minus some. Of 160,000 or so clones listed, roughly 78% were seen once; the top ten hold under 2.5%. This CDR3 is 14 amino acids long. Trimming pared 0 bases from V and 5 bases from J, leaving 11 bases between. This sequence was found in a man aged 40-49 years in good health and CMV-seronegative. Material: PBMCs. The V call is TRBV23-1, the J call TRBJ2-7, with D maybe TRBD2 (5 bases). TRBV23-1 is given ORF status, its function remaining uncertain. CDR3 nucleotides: TGCGCCAGCAGTCAATCCTACGGGGTACACGAGCAGTACTTC. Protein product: CASSQSYGVHEQYF.